Here is one T cell receptor (beta chain) with its context. The antigen remains unidentified. This sample stems from a study of cytomegalovirus exposure and HLA in healthy donors. Study-level findings and limits: Productive status was seen about 90% or about 30% of the time for most TCR beta V segments in an earlier analysis.

The CDR3 loop spans 14 amino acids. V shed 4 bases and J 9 bases; nucleotides not matched to a gene: 5. Germline CDR1 reads SGHRS; CDR2 reads YFSETQ. Each donor was nominally healthy when sampled (though unrecorded immune exposures were likely). 60 Vbeta and 13 Jbeta primers were used in PCR. Original handling: Later, 65 million to 90 million unique TCR beta chains were counted in an analysis, and around 11 million of them were shared. Repertoires were generated with immunoSEQ multiplex PCR, while TCRdb's copy carries only in-frame clones and drops some. D and trimming were read from the DNA, whereas the V and J calls and clone size are those reported in that table. The sample contains roughly 160,000 clones, approximately 83% of which appear only once.

The source is a man aged 18 to 29 in good health and CMV-seropositive. The sample taken for sequencing was PBMCs. This sequence joins TRBV5-1 and TRBJ1-6; 9 bases align to TRBD1. The CDR3 is CASSPGQGGSPLHF. CDR3 coding DNA: TGCGCCAGCAGCCCGGGACAGGGTGGTTCACCCCTCCACTTT.